This T cell receptor beta chain originates from a study of shared clonotypes between healthy human individuals. On the study more broadly: Donor ages ranged 18 to 49 years: two women, a few men. Study results and limitations: Having only a few donors restricted how much genetic and exposure-history diversity was captured.

For this clone: Its matching antigen is unknown.

For every subset, genomic DNA was evenly distributed across several immunoSEQ plates. The method was immunoSEQ multiplex PCR; TCRdb's version includes in-frame clones alone and lacks a portion of them. This table has roughly 1 million clones, around 76% appearing once. Donors were Caucasian adults residing in Nashville, Tennessee, USA. The CDR3 loop spans 13 amino acids. Germline assignment: CDR1 PRHDT and CDR2 FYEKMQ (reference sequence). With 5 bases removed from V and 7 bases from J, the gap between germline ends came to 12 bases. The origin of this receptor is a man in his late teens or twenties in good health. This rearrangement joins TRBV13 to TRBJ2-1; D is unresolved. Material for sequencing was memory CD4+ T cells sorted from blood. Subset here: CD45RA-negative fraction. The chain's CDR3 is CASSLLQGNEQFF. The CDR3 region has the DNA TGTGCCAGCAGCCTGCTACAAGGGAATGAGCAGTTCTTC.